A single TCR beta chain is shown here with its context. Its cognate antigen is unknown. The protocol was immunoSEQ multiplex PCR, while the TCRdb copy is restricted to in-frame clones and leaves out a portion. This sample yields approximately 83,000 clones, of which about 89% are seen a single time; less than 5.5% belongs to the top ten. The CDR3 spans 13 residues. Trimming stripped 7 bases from V and 7 bases from J, with 11 bases between. The data stem from a study of T cell responses to AZD1222 COVID-19 vaccine. Study-level results: Only a handful of AZD1222 recipients, roughly 6 in all, had baseline seropositivity. Dominant CD4 TCR responses targeted spike regions 160-218 and 743-854. Once two AZD1222 doses were given, Spike-specific TCR breadth and depth went up. Donor demographics were predominantly white British with a female majority; clonal diversity may be underestimated.

This TCR was sampled from an adult in good health. The chain is built from TRBV12-3 or TRBV12-4 and TRBJ1-6; no clear D gene. The sequenced sample was peripheral blood, obtained on day 0 of MenACWY control vaccination. CDR3 amino acids: CASNQHTNSPLHF. The CDR3 region has the DNA TGTGCCAGCAACCAACACACAAATTCACCCCTCCACTTT.